One T cell receptor (beta chain) is described in this entry. Its specificity is not known. TCRdb's copy holds only in-frame clones and misses some; the assay was immunoSEQ multiplex PCR. The table shows under 200,000 clones, with around 90% occurring only once. This record comes from a study of T cell responses to AZD1222 COVID-19 vaccine. Study-wide results and caveats: Rises in breadth and depth of Spike-specific TCRs came after two AZD1222 doses. In a largely white British group with more females than males, clonal diversity was possibly underestimated. Baseline seropositivity characterized only a handful of AZD1222 recipients.

Trimming took 3 bases from V and 7 from J, leaving 12 bases between them. CDR1 is SQVTM and CDR2 is ANQGSEA in the germline V gene. The CDR3 has 12 residues. The TCR originated in an adult who received the MenACWY meningococcal vaccine as a control. The sample consisted of peripheral blood, taken 28 days after the second dose of the MenACWY control vaccine. The chain combines TRBV29-1 with TRBJ1-1; D ambiguous. The CDR3 is CSVDGLGSEAFF. CDR3 DNA: TGCAGCGTTGACGGACTTGGGAGTGAAGCTTTCTTT.